This TCR beta chain was captured by sequencing in a study of T cells in Graves' hyperthyroidism and ophthalmopathy. Study outcomes and limitations: Researchers found most expanded thyroid clonotypes above 0.001 in blood as well. From stable hyperthyroidism, ophthalmopathy was separated by a 13 V-J model.

CDR3 length: 13 amino acids. The ends lost 10 bases at V and 4 bases at J; junction bases unmatched: 9. The germline gives CDR1 PRHDT, CDR2 FYEKMQ (reference sequence). Over 18 months, lack of ophthalmopathy progression marked Graves' hyperthyroidism as stable. Patients aged 18 to 65 had newly diagnosed hyperthyroidism lasting under 2 months. This clonotype appeared a few times. Antigen unknown. From RNA transcripts, TCR beta CDR3 regions were amplified. An initial round of RT-PCR targeting the TCR CDR3 relied on the HTBI primer set. A single record per CDR3 protein comes from TCRdb applying MiXCR to the multiplex PCR reads. The table shows hundreds of thousands of distinct CDR3 sequences, with around 16% occurring only once.

The sequencing sample was made of blood. This TCR was sampled from a woman aged 25 to 45 with Graves' hyperthyroidism. The chain links TRBV13 to TRBJ2-7; 8 bases are shared with TRBD1. CDR3 nucleotides: TGTGCCACCTCGGCAGGGGGCGTTTACGAGCAGTACTTC. Residues: CATSAGGVYEQYF.